The clone carrying this T cell receptor (beta chain) was recorded a few times. The CDR3 spans 12 residues. CDR1 is SGHTA, CDR2 FQGNSA, per germline. Trimming took off 2 bases at V and 12 bases at J, with 13 bases between the two ends. The entry originates in a study of blood T cells in healthy people across ages. Using a J-beta primer mix together with a sample-barcoded 5' primer, a second PCR was run for about 6 to 11 cycles. TCRdb passed the 5' RACE reads through MiXCR, listing each CDR3 protein once. Of 910,000 or so distinct CDR3 sequences detected, just over 50% appear once; the ten largest clones hold roughly a fifth.

Specimen: blood. This chain connects TRBV7-2 to TRBJ1-1; tentatively, D is TRBD1 (5 bases). The sequence was obtained from a woman aged 55-69 years in good health. The DNA for the CDR3 is TGTGCCAGCAGCTTATTTCGGGGACGAACTTTCTTT. This gives the protein CASSLFRGRTFF.